This is a list of T cell receptor beta chains from one sample in a study of T cells in tuberculosis. Produced via immunoSEQ multiplex PCR; TCRdb's table is partial and in-frame only. The sample carries under 40,000 clones, about nine tenths recorded once. Sequencing was performed on PBMCs. Every receptor here comes from a donor aged 5-35 years with latent tuberculosis or without tuberculosis infection. Each CDR3 is given with its conserved first and last residue. D genes are given only for firm matches. Part of the rows lack a size; the others show once, few, many or a class for expanded clones.

CDR3nt: TGTGCCAGTAGTATGGGACAGGGTTATGAAGCTTTCTTT
CDR3aa: CASSMGQGYEAFF
j_gene: TRBJ1-1
v_gene: TRBV19
len: 13
abundance: -
d_gene: TRBD1

CDR3nt: TGTGCCAGCAGCTGGAGCTCCTACGAGCAGTACTTC
CDR3aa: CASSWSSYEQYF
j_gene: TRBJ2-7
v_gene: TRBV11-2
len: 12
abundance: -
d_gene: -

CDR3nt: TGCGCCAGCAGCCAAGGGGCGAGCAGGGAGCAGTTCTTC
CDR3aa: CASSQGASREQFF
j_gene: TRBJ2-1
v_gene: TRBV4-3
len: 13
abundance: -
d_gene: -

CDR3nt: TGCGCCAGCAGCCAAGAATCAGCGCAAGGGGTCACTGAAGCTTTCTTT
CDR3aa: CASSQESAQGVTEAFF
j_gene: TRBJ1-1
v_gene: TRBV4-1
len: 16
abundance: -
d_gene: -

CDR3nt: TGTGCCAGCAGCGTAGGGGCGTCCTACGAGCAGTACTTC
CDR3aa: CASSVGASYEQYF
j_gene: TRBJ2-7
v_gene: TRBV11-2
len: 13
abundance: once
d_gene: -

CDR3nt: TGTGCCAGCAGCTTAGTGGGGGGGGCGGTGGCAGATACGCAGTATTTT
CDR3aa: CASSLVGGAVADTQYF
j_gene: TRBJ2-3
v_gene: TRBV11-2
len: 16
abundance: -
d_gene: -

CDR3nt: TGTGCCAGCAGGGGGGCCCTCGAGCAGTTCTTC
CDR3aa: CASRGALEQFF
j_gene: TRBJ2-1
v_gene: TRBV7-2
len: 11
abundance: -
d_gene: -

CDR3nt: TGTGCCAGCAGCCTCCGGACTAGCGGGGGGATCTACGAGCAGTACTTC
CDR3aa: CASSLRTSGGIYEQYF
j_gene: TRBJ2-7
v_gene: TRBV5-4
len: 16
abundance: -
d_gene: TRBD2

CDR3nt: TGTGCCAGTACCGGACAGAACACTGAAGCTTTCTTT
CDR3aa: CASTGQNTEAFF
j_gene: TRBJ1-1
v_gene: TRBV19
len: 12
abundance: few
d_gene: -

CDR3nt: TGTGCCAGCAGCGTAGAAGGGGGAACGGTCCAACCGGGGAATGAGCAGTTCTTC
CDR3aa: CASSVEGGTVQPGNEQFF
j_gene: TRBJ2-1
v_gene: TRBV9
len: 18
abundance: -
d_gene: -

CDR3nt: TGTGCCAGCAGCTCCGATAAGACTAATAATGAAAAACTGTTTTTT
CDR3aa: CASSSDKTNNEKLFF
j_gene: TRBJ1-4
v_gene: TRBV7-9
len: 15
abundance: -
d_gene: -

CDR3nt: TGTGCCAGCAGCGTAGCAGCGGGGGGGGTCAATGAGCAGTTCTTC
CDR3aa: CASSVAAGGVNEQFF
j_gene: TRBJ2-1
v_gene: TRBV9
len: 15
abundance: -
d_gene: TRBD2

CDR3nt: TGCGCCAGCAGCTTGAACAGAGCCTACGAGCAGTACTTC
CDR3aa: CASSLNRAYEQYF
j_gene: TRBJ2-7
v_gene: TRBV5-1
len: 13
abundance: -
d_gene: -

CDR3nt: TGTGCCAGTCGAGGCGGGGCGCAGTACAATGAGCAGTTCTTC
CDR3aa: CASRGGAQYNEQFF
j_gene: TRBJ2-1
v_gene: TRBV19
len: 14
abundance: -
d_gene: -

CDR3nt: TGTGCCAGCAGCTTAGTTGCGCGGGGTAACGGGAGGGCCCGAGAGACCCAGTACTTC
CDR3aa: CASSLVARGNGRARETQYF
j_gene: TRBJ2-5
v_gene: TRBV7-2
len: 19
abundance: once
d_gene: TRBD2

CDR3nt: TGTGCCAGCAGCTTATGGGCGGGGGGCGAAGCTTTCTTT
CDR3aa: CASSLWAGGEAFF
j_gene: TRBJ1-1
v_gene: TRBV7-6
len: 13
abundance: -
d_gene: -

CDR3nt: TGCGCCAGCAGCTTGACGTGGTCCGGCTATGGCTACACCTTC
CDR3aa: CASSLTWSGYGYTF
j_gene: TRBJ1-2
v_gene: TRBV5-1
len: 14
abundance: -
d_gene: -

CDR3nt: TGCAGCGTTCATCAGGGGACCTACAATGAGCAGTTCTTC
CDR3aa: CSVHQGTYNEQFF
j_gene: TRBJ2-1
v_gene: TRBV29-1
len: 13
abundance: once
d_gene: -

CDR3nt: TGTGCCATCAGTGAGTCCGGGACACCCTATGGCTACACCTTC
CDR3aa: CAISESGTPYGYTF
j_gene: TRBJ1-2
v_gene: TRBV10-3
len: 14
abundance: once
d_gene: -

CDR3nt: TGTGCCAGTAGCGACAGGGCAAACCTCTCTGGAAACACCATATATTTT
CDR3aa: CASSDRANLSGNTIYF
j_gene: TRBJ1-3
v_gene: TRBV19
len: 16
abundance: -
d_gene: TRBD1

CDR3nt: TGTGCCAGCAGCTGGGGTGGGAGAACTAATGAAAAACTGTTTTTT
CDR3aa: CASSWGGRTNEKLFF
j_gene: TRBJ1-4
v_gene: TRBV7-9
len: 15
abundance: -
d_gene: -

CDR3nt: TGTGCCAGTAGTACCCGGACAGGTTATCAGCCCCAGCATTTT
CDR3aa: CASSTRTGYQPQHF
j_gene: TRBJ1-5
v_gene: TRBV19
len: 14
abundance: -
d_gene: TRBD1

CDR3nt: TGCGCCAGCAGCCAGGTGAGAGGGTTAACTGAAGCTTTCTTT
CDR3aa: CASSQVRGLTEAFF
j_gene: TRBJ1-1
v_gene: TRBV4-1
len: 14
abundance: -
d_gene: -

CDR3nt: TGTGCCAGCAGTTTAGAACAGGGAGCCTCGTACTTC
CDR3aa: CASSLEQGASYF
j_gene: TRBJ2-7
v_gene: TRBV28
len: 12
abundance: -
d_gene: -

CDR3nt: TGTGCCAGCAGCTTAGGCGGGAGTGTATCCGGGGAGCTGTTTTTT
CDR3aa: CASSLGGSVSGELFF
j_gene: TRBJ2-2
v_gene: TRBV7-3
len: 15
abundance: -
d_gene: TRBD2

CDR3nt: TGCGCCAGCAGTGCTGGGACAGCCCTCCACCTAGCCAAAAACATTCAGTACTTC
CDR3aa: CASSAGTALHLAKNIQYF
j_gene: TRBJ2-4
v_gene: TRBV10-2
len: 18
abundance: -
d_gene: TRBD1

CDR3nt: TGTGCCAGCAGCTTATGGGCGGGGGGGCCGGATACGCAGTATTTT
CDR3aa: CASSLWAGGPDTQYF
j_gene: TRBJ2-3
v_gene: TRBV7-9
len: 15
abundance: -
d_gene: TRBD2

CDR3nt: TGTGCCAGCAGTGAAGCTAGGGGTAGCAATGAGCAGTTCTTC
CDR3aa: CASSEARGSNEQFF
j_gene: TRBJ2-1
v_gene: TRBV2
len: 14
abundance: -
d_gene: -

CDR3nt: TGTGCCACCGACCCCCTTAGGACAGGGGGCGGGTTTAATGAAAAACTGTTTTTT
CDR3aa: CATDPLRTGGGFNEKLFF
j_gene: TRBJ1-4
v_gene: TRBV28
len: 18
abundance: -
d_gene: TRBD1

CDR3nt: TGCGCCAGCAGCCAACTGACTAGCGGGGCATACAATGAGCAGTTCTTC
CDR3aa: CASSQLTSGAYNEQFF
j_gene: TRBJ2-1
v_gene: TRBV4-1
len: 16
abundance: -
d_gene: TRBD2

CDR3nt: TGTGCCAGCAGCCCCGGACAGGTGACCTACGAGCAGTACTTC
CDR3aa: CASSPGQVTYEQYF
j_gene: TRBJ2-7
v_gene: TRBV6-1
len: 14
abundance: -
d_gene: TRBD1

CDR3nt: TGTGCCTGGAGTGTCAGGGGTCGGTCCTACGAGCAGTACTTC
CDR3aa: CAWSVRGRSYEQYF
j_gene: TRBJ2-7
v_gene: TRBV30
len: 14
abundance: -
d_gene: -

CDR3nt: TGCGCCAGCAGCCCCAGGGCGGGGGGAAACACCATATATTTT
CDR3aa: CASSPRAGGNTIYF
j_gene: TRBJ1-3
v_gene: TRBV4-1
len: 14
abundance: once
d_gene: -

CDR3nt: TGTGCCAGCAGTTCAGGGACAGGGGGCGACGAGCAGTACTTC
CDR3aa: CASSSGTGGDEQYF
j_gene: TRBJ2-7
v_gene: TRBV9
len: 14
abundance: -
d_gene: TRBD1

CDR3nt: TGTGCCAGCAGCCCCCGGACAGGGGGTCACAATGAGCAGTTCTTC
CDR3aa: CASSPRTGGHNEQFF
j_gene: TRBJ2-1
v_gene: TRBV9
len: 15
abundance: -
d_gene: TRBD1

CDR3nt: TGCGCCAGCAGCCAAGGGTGGCGGGCTGGGGCCAACGTCCTGACTTTC
CDR3aa: CASSQGWRAGANVLTF
j_gene: TRBJ2-6
v_gene: TRBV4-1
len: 16
abundance: -
d_gene: -

CDR3nt: TGCGCCAGCTCCCAGGGCGGAGATATCAATCAGCCCCAGCATTTT
CDR3aa: CASSQGGDINQPQHF
j_gene: TRBJ1-5
v_gene: TRBV5-1
len: 15
abundance: -
d_gene: -

CDR3nt: TGTGCCAGCTCACCCGGCTGGGGGCGCACAGATACGCAGTATTTT
CDR3aa: CASSPGWGRTDTQYF
j_gene: TRBJ2-3
v_gene: TRBV18
len: 15
abundance: -
d_gene: -

CDR3nt: TGTGCCAGCTCACCATCAGGGTTCAATCAGCCCCAGCATTTT
CDR3aa: CASSPSGFNQPQHF
j_gene: TRBJ1-5
v_gene: TRBV18
len: 14
abundance: -
d_gene: -

CDR3nt: TGCGCCAGCAGCTTGGCTTTGGGGGCAACCTACGAGCAGTACTTC
CDR3aa: CASSLALGATYEQYF
j_gene: TRBJ2-7
v_gene: TRBV5-1
len: 15
abundance: few
d_gene: -

CDR3nt: TGTGCCAGCAGCTTATTAACAGGGGTACCGAACACCGGGGAGCTGTTTTTT
CDR3aa: CASSLLTGVPNTGELFF
j_gene: TRBJ2-2
v_gene: TRBV7-9
len: 17
abundance: -
d_gene: TRBD1

CDR3nt: TGCAGCGTCCTCGCCCCGGTACAGCCCACCGGGGAGCTGTTTTTT
CDR3aa: CSVLAPVQPTGELFF
j_gene: TRBJ2-2
v_gene: TRBV29-1
len: 15
abundance: -
d_gene: -

CDR3nt: TGTGCCAGCAGCTATCGACAGATTCTAGGGGGTAATCAGCCCCAGCATTTT
CDR3aa: CASSYRQILGGNQPQHF
j_gene: TRBJ1-5
v_gene: TRBV5-6
len: 17
abundance: -
d_gene: -

CDR3nt: TGTGCCAGCAGCTTAGATTTTCGTTCACCCCTCCACTTT
CDR3aa: CASSLDFRSPLHF
j_gene: TRBJ1-6
v_gene: TRBV11-3
len: 13
abundance: -
d_gene: -

CDR3nt: TGTGCCAGCAGCTTAGGCGGGACTAGCGGGAGCGGAGAGCAGTTCTTC
CDR3aa: CASSLGGTSGSGEQFF
j_gene: TRBJ2-1
v_gene: TRBV11-2
len: 16
abundance: -
d_gene: TRBD2

CDR3nt: TGTGCCAGTAGTATAGGACAGAACACTGAAGCTTTCTTT
CDR3aa: CASSIGQNTEAFF
j_gene: TRBJ1-1
v_gene: TRBV19
len: 13
abundance: few
d_gene: -

CDR3nt: TGTGCCAGTAGACAGACAGGGACTCGTGAAAAACTGTTTTTT
CDR3aa: CASRQTGTREKLFF
j_gene: TRBJ1-4
v_gene: TRBV19
len: 14
abundance: -
d_gene: TRBD1

CDR3nt: TGTGCCAGCACCCTTGCCCAGTTATATAGCAATCAGCCCCAGCATTTT
CDR3aa: CASTLAQLYSNQPQHF
j_gene: TRBJ1-5
v_gene: TRBV2
len: 16
abundance: -
d_gene: -

CDR3nt: TGTGCCAGCAGCGAGGCTTCGGGCTCCTACGAGCAGTACTTC
CDR3aa: CASSEASGSYEQYF
j_gene: TRBJ2-7
v_gene: TRBV9
len: 14
abundance: -
d_gene: -